These 14 T cell receptor beta chains originate from one sample sequenced in a study of post-analysis software for immune sequencing data. The study, taken as a whole, reports: Patients showed TRBV5-6, TRBV5-1 and TRBV20-1 among a few TRBV segments more frequent than in controls.

These receptors are not linked to any known antigen. TCR beta libraries were prepared from cDNA with unique molecular identifiers. TCRdb analysed the PCR reads with MiXCR anew, one entry per CDR3 protein. The sample gives some 690,000 distinct CDR3 sequences, more than 50% of which show up once; 11% is in the top ten. Sequenced material: blood. Receptor source: a girl aged 2 to 10 with multiple sclerosis.

DNA of the CDR3: TGTGCCAGCAGCTTCCACGGACAGGGGACGGGAACTGAAGCTTTCTTT. This gives the protein CASSFHGQGTGTEAFF. The rearrangement uses TRBV7-2 and TRBJ1-1, with 9 bases matching TRBD1. J was trimmed by 5 bases and V by 3 bases; bases with no gene match: 10. This CDR3 has 16 amino acids. The germline V gene has CDR1 SGHTA and CDR2 FQGNSA.

V is TRBV5-6 and J is TRBJ2-1; D is possibly TRBD2 (6 bases). The CDR3 is 19 amino acids. Germline CDR1 is SGHDT and CDR2 is YYEEEE. Between the trimmed V and J ends, which lost 4 bases and 7 bases, there was a span of 30 bases. This chain's CDR3 is CASSRSGTRVITPDNEQFF. In DNA form, the CDR3 reads TGTGCCAGCAGCCGCTCCGGGACTCGGGTTATAACACCCGATAATGAGCAGTTCTTC.

This clonotype came up a few times. The chain employs TRBV4-3 and TRBJ2-3; unclear D gene. The germline CDR1 and CDR2 sequences are LGHNA and YSLEER. The CDR3 has 13 amino acids. Trimming pared 2 bases from V and 5 bases from J, leaving 8 bases between. DNA for the CDR3: TGCGCCAGCAGCCAACAACCGGGAGATACGCAGTATTTT. This translates into CASSQQPGDTQYF.

This chain connects TRBV3-1 to TRBJ2-1, with D possibly being TRBD1 (6 bases). CDR3 length: 15 residues. Germline loops: CDR1 LGHDT, CDR2 YNNKEL (reference sequence). Trimming removed 1 base at V and 6 bases at J, with 13 bases between. CDR3 nucleotides: TGTGCCAGCAGCCAAGGGACAGTCCTCCCCAATGAGCAGTTCTTC. Protein: CASSQGTVLPNEQFF.

The chain recombines TRBV12-3 or TRBV12-4 with TRBJ2-4; D unresolved. The J call is uncertain, as TRBJ2-7 better fits the DNA end. The CDR3 is 15 residues long. The CDR3 nucleotides are TGTGCCAGCAGTCCAATTGACTCGCTCTCCTACGAGCAGTACTTC. Its translation: CASSPIDSLSYEQYF.

The rearrangement joins TRBV7-9 to TRBJ2-5, with 8 bases matching TRBD1. V shed 5 bases and J 2 bases; nucleotides not matched to a gene: 10. Germline V CDR1 and CDR2: SEHNR, FQNEAQ (reference sequence). The CDR3 has 16 residues. The CDR3 region has the DNA TGTGCCAGCAGCGCCCGACAGGGGCACCAACAAGAGACCCAGTACTTC. It is translated as CASSARQGHQQETQYF.

This clonotype was counted between two and nine times. CDR3 in amino acids: CASSLQGRSGYTF. DNA of the CDR3: TGTGCCAGCAGTTTACAGGGGAGGTCTGGCTACACCTTC. The chain couples TRBV6-5 to TRBJ1-2, with TRBD1 identical over 7 bases. The V segment lost 4 bases and the J segment 7 bases; nucleotides outside the gene matches: 6. This CDR3 is 13 amino acids long. The germline V gene has CDR1 MNHEY and CDR2 SVGAGI.

The chain couples TRBV20-1 to TRBJ2-7; perhaps TRBD2 as D (6 bases). Trimming cost V 2 bases and J 2 bases, with 16 bases left between them. Germline V CDR1 and CDR2: DFQATT, SNEGSKA (reference sequence). The CDR3 runs to 15 residues. CDR3 sequence: CSARSEAGVPYEQYF. CDR3 nucleotides: TGCAGTGCTAGATCAGAAGCGGGTGTTCCCTACGAGCAGTACTTC.

The V call is TRBV6-2 or TRBV6-3, the J call TRBJ2-2, with TRBD2 identical over 9 bases. The CDR3 totals 15 residues. Unmatched junction bases numbered 5, after V lost 6 bases and J lost 3 bases. Germline lookup yields CDR1 MNHEY and CDR2 SVGEGT. CDR3 amino acids: CASRLAGRDTGELFF. The CDR3 DNA follows: TGTGCCAGCAGGCTAGCGGGGCGAGACACCGGGGAGCTGTTTTTT.

This sequence joins TRBV6-5 and TRBJ2-1; TRBD2 aligns across 7 bases. Losses at the gene ends were 6 bases for V and 0 bases for J; bases not matched to a gene: 5. Germline V gives CDR1 MNHEY, CDR2 SVGAGI. The CDR3 covers 15 residues. The CDR3 DNA reads as TGTGCCAGCAGCAGACTAGCCTTCTCCTACAATGAGCAGTTCTTC. Encoded protein: CASSRLAFSYNEQFF.

This clonotype was seen only a few times. This rearrangement joins TRBV7-8 to TRBJ2-7; maybe TRBD2 (5 bases). Deletions cut 4 bases from V and 0 bases from J, with 13 bases between. This CDR3 comprises 15 residues. Germline CDR1 reads SGHVS; CDR2 reads FQNEAQ. The CDR3: CASSSSRDSSYEQYF. The CDR3 DNA is TGTGCCAGCAGCTCGTCCCGGGATAGCTCCTACGAGCAGTACTTC. Filled out from reference TRBV7-8 and TRBJ2-7, the complete variable domain reads GAGVSQSPRYKVAKRGQDVALRCDPISGHVSLFWYQQALGQGPEFLTYFQNEAQLDKSGLPSDRFFAERPEGSVSTLKIQRTQQEDSAVYLCASSSSRDSSYEQYFGPGTRLTVT.

This chain connects TRBV5-1 to TRBJ2-1, with TRBD2 matching over 9 bases. The CDR3 sequence is 16 residues long. Germline-derived CDR1 and CDR2 are SGHRS and YFSETQ. V dropped 2 bases and J dropped 2; count of bases not matched to a gene: 5. In DNA form, the CDR3 reads TGCGCCAGCAGCTTAACTAGCGGGCTAACCTACAATGAGCAGTTCTTC. Translated: CASSLTSGLTYNEQFF.

The gene calls are TRBV5-1 and TRBJ2-3; 8 nucleotides match TRBD2. The germline CDR1 and CDR2 sequences are SGHRS and YFSETQ. After removal of 4 bases from V and 4 bases from J, the junction contained 8 bases not matched to a gene. The CDR3 sequence is 15 residues long. The CDR3 DNA reads TGCGCCAGCAGCCCCCTAGCGGGTCCTTCAGATACGCAGTATTTT. Translation: CASSPLAGPSDTQYF.

This clonotype was detected a few times. The chain links TRBV6-6 to TRBJ2-7; 9 bases match TRBD1. The CDR3 is 16 amino acids. Trimming cost V 2 bases and J 1 base; bases outside gene matches: 6. Germline V gene data show CDR1 as MNHNY and CDR2 as SVGAGI (reference sequence). The DNA of the CDR3 is TGTGCCAGCAGTTACCCACCGGGACAGGGATCCTACGAGCAGTACTTC. It translates to CASSYPPGQGSYEQYF.